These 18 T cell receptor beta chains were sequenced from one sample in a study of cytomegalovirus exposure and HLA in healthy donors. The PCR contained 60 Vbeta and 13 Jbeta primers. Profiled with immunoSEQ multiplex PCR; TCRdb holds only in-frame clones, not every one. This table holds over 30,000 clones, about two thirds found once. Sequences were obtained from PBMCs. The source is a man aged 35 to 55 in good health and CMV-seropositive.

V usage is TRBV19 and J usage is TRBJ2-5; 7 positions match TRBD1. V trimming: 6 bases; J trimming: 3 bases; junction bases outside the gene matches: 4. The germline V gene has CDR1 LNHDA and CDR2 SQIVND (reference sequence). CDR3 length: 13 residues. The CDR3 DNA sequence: TGTGCCAGTAGACTCCAGGGGGAAGAGACCCAGTACTTC. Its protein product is CASRLQGEETQYF.

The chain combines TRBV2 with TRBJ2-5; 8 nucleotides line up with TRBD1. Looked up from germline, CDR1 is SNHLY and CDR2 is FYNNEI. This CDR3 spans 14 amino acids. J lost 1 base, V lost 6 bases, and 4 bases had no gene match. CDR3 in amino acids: CASSLGQGQETQYF. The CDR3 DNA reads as TGTGCCAGCAGCCTAGGACAGGGCCAAGAGACCCAGTACTTC.

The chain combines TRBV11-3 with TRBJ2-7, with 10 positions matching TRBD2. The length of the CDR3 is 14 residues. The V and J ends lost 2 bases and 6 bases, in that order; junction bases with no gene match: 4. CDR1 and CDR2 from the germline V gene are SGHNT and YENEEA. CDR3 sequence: CASSLKLAGSEQYF. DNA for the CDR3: TGTGCCAGCAGCTTAAAACTAGCGGGGAGCGAGCAGTACTTC. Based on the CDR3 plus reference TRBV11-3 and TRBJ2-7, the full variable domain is EAGVVQSPRYKIIEKKQPVAFWCNPISGHNTLYWYLQNLGQGPELLIRYENEEAVDDSQLPKDRFSAERLKGVDSTLKIQPAELGDSAVYLCASSLKLAGSEQYFGPGTRLTVT.

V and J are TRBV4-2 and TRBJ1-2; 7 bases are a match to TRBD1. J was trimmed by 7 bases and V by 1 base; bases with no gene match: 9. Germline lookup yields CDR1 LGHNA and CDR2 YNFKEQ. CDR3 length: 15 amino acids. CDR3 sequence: CASSQAPQGMRGYTF. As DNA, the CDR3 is TGTGCCAGCAGCCAAGCCCCACAGGGGATGCGTGGCTACACCTTC.

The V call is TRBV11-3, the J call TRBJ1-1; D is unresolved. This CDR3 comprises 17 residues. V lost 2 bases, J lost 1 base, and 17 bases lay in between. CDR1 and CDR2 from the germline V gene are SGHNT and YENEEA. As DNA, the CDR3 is TGTGCCAGCAGCTTACTACCTGGGAGGAAAACGAACACTGAAGCTTTCTTT. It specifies CASSLLPGRKTNTEAFF.

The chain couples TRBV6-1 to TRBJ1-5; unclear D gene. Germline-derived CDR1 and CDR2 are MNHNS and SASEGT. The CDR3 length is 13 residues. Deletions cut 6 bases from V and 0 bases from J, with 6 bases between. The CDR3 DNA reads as TGTGCCAGCAGGATCTATAGCAATCAGCCCCAGCATTTT. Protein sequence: CASRIYSNQPQHF.

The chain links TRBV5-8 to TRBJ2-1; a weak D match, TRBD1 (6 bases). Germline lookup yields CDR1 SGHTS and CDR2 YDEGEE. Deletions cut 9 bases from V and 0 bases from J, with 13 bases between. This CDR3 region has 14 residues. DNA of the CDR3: TGTGCCACTACGGACAGTAGCTCCTACAATGAGCAGTTCTTC. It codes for CATTDSSSYNEQFF.

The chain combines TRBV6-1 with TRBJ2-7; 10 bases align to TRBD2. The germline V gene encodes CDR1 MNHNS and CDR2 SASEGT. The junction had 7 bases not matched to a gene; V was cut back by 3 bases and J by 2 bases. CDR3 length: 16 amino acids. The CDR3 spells CASSEERGGWTYEQYF. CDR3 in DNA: TGTGCCAGCAGTGAGGAGCGGGGGGGCTGGACCTACGAGCAGTACTTC.

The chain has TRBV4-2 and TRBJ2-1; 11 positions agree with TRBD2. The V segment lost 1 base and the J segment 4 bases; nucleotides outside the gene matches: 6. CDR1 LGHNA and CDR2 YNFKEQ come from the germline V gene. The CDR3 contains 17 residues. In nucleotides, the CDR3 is TGTGCCAGCAGCCAAGGAACTAGCGGGGGCCTATACAATGAGCAGTTCTTC. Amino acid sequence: CASSQGTSGGLYNEQFF.

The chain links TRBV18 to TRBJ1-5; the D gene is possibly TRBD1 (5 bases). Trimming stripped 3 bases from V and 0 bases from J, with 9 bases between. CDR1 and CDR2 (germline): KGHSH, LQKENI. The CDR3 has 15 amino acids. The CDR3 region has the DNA TGTGCCAGCTCACCCGTCAGGGATAGCAATCAGCCCCAGCATTTT. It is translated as CASSPVRDSNQPQHF.

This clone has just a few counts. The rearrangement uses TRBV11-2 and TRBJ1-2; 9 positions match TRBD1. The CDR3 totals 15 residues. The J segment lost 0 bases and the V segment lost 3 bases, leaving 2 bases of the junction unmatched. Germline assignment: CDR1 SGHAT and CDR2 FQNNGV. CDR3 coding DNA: TGTGCCAGCAGCTTGACAGGGGGAGCTAACTATGGCTACACCTTC. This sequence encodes CASSLTGGANYGYTF.

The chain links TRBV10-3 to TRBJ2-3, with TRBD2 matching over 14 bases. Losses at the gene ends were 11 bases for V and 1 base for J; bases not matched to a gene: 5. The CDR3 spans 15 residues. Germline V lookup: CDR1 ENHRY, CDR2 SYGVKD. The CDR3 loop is CAPRLAGGCTDTQYF. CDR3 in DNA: TGTGCCCCCCGACTAGCGGGGGGGTGCACAGATACGCAGTATTTT.

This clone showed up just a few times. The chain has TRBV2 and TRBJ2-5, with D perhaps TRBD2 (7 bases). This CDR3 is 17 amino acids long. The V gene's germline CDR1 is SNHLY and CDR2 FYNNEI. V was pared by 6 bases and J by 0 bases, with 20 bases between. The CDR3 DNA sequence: TGTGCCAGCAGCGTACTAGGGGGGGCGAGTTACCAAGAGACCCAGTACTTC. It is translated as CASSVLGGASYQETQYF.

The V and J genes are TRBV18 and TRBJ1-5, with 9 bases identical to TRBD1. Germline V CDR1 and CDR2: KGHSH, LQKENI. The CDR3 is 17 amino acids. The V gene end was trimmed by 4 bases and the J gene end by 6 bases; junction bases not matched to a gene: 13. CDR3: CASSRDRADPAVQPQHF. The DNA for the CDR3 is TGTGCCAGCTCACGGGACAGGGCGGACCCGGCGGTTCAGCCCCAGCATTTT.

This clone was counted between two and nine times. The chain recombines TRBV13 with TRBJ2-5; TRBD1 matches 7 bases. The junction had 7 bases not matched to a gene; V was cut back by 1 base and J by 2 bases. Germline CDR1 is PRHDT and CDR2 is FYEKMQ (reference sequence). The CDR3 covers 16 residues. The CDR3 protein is CASSLDRQGRQETQYF. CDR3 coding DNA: TGTGCCAGCAGCTTAGATAGACAGGGTCGACAAGAGACCCAGTACTTC.

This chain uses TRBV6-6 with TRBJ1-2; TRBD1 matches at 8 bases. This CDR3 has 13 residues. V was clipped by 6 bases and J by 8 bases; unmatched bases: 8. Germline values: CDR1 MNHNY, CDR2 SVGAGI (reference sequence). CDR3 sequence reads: CASRPGGAWGYTF. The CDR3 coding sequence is TGTGCCAGCAGACCAGGGGGCGCGTGGGGCTACACCTTC.

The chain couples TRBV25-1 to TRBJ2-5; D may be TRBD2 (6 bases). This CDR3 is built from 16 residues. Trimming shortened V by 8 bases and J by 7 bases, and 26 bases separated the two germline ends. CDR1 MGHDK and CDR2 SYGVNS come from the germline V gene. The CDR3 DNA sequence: TGTGCCAGCTGCGAAGAACCGGGACTTGGATACGGGACCCAGTACTTC. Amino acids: CASCEEPGLGYGTQYF. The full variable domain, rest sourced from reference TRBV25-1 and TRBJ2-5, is EADIYQTPRYLVIGTGKKITLECSQTMGHDKMYWYQQDPGMELHLIHYSYGVNSTEKGDLSSESTVSRIRTEHFPLTLESARPSHTSQYLCASCEEPGLGYGTQYFGPGTRLLVL.

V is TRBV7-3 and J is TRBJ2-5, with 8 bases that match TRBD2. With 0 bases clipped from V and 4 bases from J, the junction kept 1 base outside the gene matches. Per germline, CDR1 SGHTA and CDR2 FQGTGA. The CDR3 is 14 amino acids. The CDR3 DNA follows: TGTGCCAGCAGCTTAACCGGGGGGGCAGAGACCCAGTACTTC. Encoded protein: CASSLTGGAETQYF.